Listed below are T cell receptor beta chains from one sample, sequenced in a study of T-cell reconstitution after alpha-beta-depleted transplantation in children. Via MiXCR, TCRdb re-called the PCR reads, giving one row per CDR3 protein. The table lists about 540,000 distinct CDR3 sequences, 25% to 30% of them singletons. The material sequenced was PBMCs, taken before TCRalphabeta/CD19-depleted stem cell transplant. These receptor sequences come from a boy younger than two with Wiskott-Aldrich syndrome, due to receive a stem cell transplant. CDR3s include the opening cysteine and the closing phenylalanine or tryptophan. A D gene is named only where the DNA matches it firmly. Clone size is given for some rows only: seen once, a few or many times, or a class if the clone is expanded.

TRBJ2-1,TRBV5-1,TRBD1,once,TGCGCCAGCAGCCCAGGGACAGGGATCGACTACAATGAGCAGTTCTTC,CASSPGTGIDYNEQFF
TRBJ2-7,TRBV6-2/TRBV6-3,.,.,TGTGCCAGCAGGGAACGTTACGAGCAGTACTTC,CASRERYEQYF
TRBJ2-1,TRBV5-6,.,.,TGTGCCAGCAGCGGGCTAGCGAGCTCCTACAATGAGCAGTTCTTC,CASSGLASSYNEQFF
TRBJ2-3,TRBV7-9,TRBD1,few,TGTGCCAGCAGCTTACGCAGGGGGCCGGCAGATACGCAGTATTTT,CASSLRRGPADTQYF
TRBJ2-5,TRBV5-5,.,.,TGTGCCAGCAGCTTGGGATGGGACCAAGAGACCCAGTACTTC,CASSLGWDQETQYF
TRBJ1-5,TRBV4-1,TRBD1,.,TGCGCCAGCAGCCAAATTTTAGGGACAGGGGCCTATAGCAATCAGCCCCAGCATTTT,CASSQILGTGAYSNQPQHF
TRBJ2-5,TRBV10-3,TRBD2,.,TGTGCCATCAGTGACGGGGGGGAGACCCAGTACTTC,CAISDGGETQYF
TRBJ2-3,TRBV5-1,.,.,TGCGCCAGCAAGGGATCTGGCGAAGATACGCAGTATTTT,CASKGSGEDTQYF
TRBJ2-7,TRBV28,.,few,TGTGCCAGCAGTTTTCTAGTCAACGAGCAGTACTTC,CASSFLVNEQYF
TRBJ1-1,TRBV18,.,.,TGTGCCAGCCGAACAATGAACACTGAAGCTTTCTTT,CASRTMNTEAFF
TRBJ2-1,TRBV7-7,.,.,TGTGCCAGCAGCGCCCTGACAGACAATGAGCAGTTCTTC,CASSALTDNEQFF
TRBJ1-1,TRBV5-1,.,few,TGCGCCAGCAGCTTACAGGCCCGGAGCACTGAAGCTTTCTTT,CASSLQARSTEAFF
TRBJ2-3,TRBV5-1,TRBD2,few,TGCGCCAGCAGCTTGGCCTTCCTAGCGGGAGATACGCAGTATTTT,CASSLAFLAGDTQYF
TRBJ1-3,TRBV20-1,.,few,TGCAGTGCTACCCCTGGGACACGCAGAAACACCATATATTTT,CSATPGTRRNTIYF
TRBJ1-5,TRBV20-1,.,few,TGCAGTGCTAGAGATGTCAGGGATAGCAATCAGCCCCAGCATTTT,CSARDVRDSNQPQHF
TRBJ2-7,TRBV29-1,TRBD2,few,TGCAGCGTTGGAATACTAGCGGGAGAATCCCACGAGCAGTACTTC,CSVGILAGESHEQYF
TRBJ2-7,TRBV5-1,.,.,TGCGCCAGCAGCGGCGGGAACGACGAGCAGTACTTC,CASSGGNDEQYF
TRBJ2-5,TRBV5-4,.,few,TGTGCCAGCAGCCGGGACTCCGAACAAGAGACCCAGTACTTC,CASSRDSEQETQYF
TRBJ2-7,TRBV6-5,.,once,TGTGCCAGCAGTTTGGCACCGGGACTCCTAACCTACGAGCAGTACTTC,CASSLAPGLLTYEQYF
TRBJ1-1,TRBV20-1,.,.,TGCAGTGCTAGATTTAATCAGAACACTGAAGCTTTCTTT,CSARFNQNTEAFF
TRBJ2-7,TRBV5-1,.,few,TGCGCCAGCAGCAGAGACTTTCAGGTCTCCTACGAGCAGTACTTC,CASSRDFQVSYEQYF
TRBJ2-1,TRBV5-6,TRBD2,few,TGTGCCAGCAGCTTGGCGAACAGCGGGAGGGAAAATGAGCAGTTCTTC,CASSLANSGRENEQFF
TRBJ2-2,TRBV7-2,.,.,TGTGCCAGCAGCTTAGACGGGAGAAGGGTCGGGGAGCTGTTTTTT,CASSLDGRRVGELFF
TRBJ1-2,TRBV5-6,.,few,TGTGCCAGCAGCTTGCTTACTTTATCTAACTATGGCTACACCTTC,CASSLLTLSNYGYTF
TRBJ2-1,TRBV7-9,.,few,TGTGCCAGCGTGTCAGGGACGGTTGGTGAGCAGTTCTTC,CASVSGTVGEQFF
TRBJ1-2,TRBV12-3/TRBV12-4,.,.,TGTGCCAGCAGGGGCGGAGAGGGTGGCTACACCTTC,CASRGGEGGYTF
TRBJ1-5,TRBV12-3/TRBV12-4,.,.,TGTGCCAGCAGGAGGGGAGGTAATCAGCCCCAGCATTTT,CASRRGGNQPQHF
TRBJ2-1,TRBV12-3/TRBV12-4,TRBD2,.,TGTGCCAGCAGTACGACAGGGTGGCTAGCGGGGAACAATGAGCAGTTCTTC,CASSTTGWLAGNNEQFF
TRBJ2-3,TRBV5-5,.,few,TGTGCCAGCATCCCCCGGGGGACAGATACGCAGTATTTT,CASIPRGTDTQYF
TRBJ2-1,TRBV7-2,.,.,TGTGCCAGCAGCTCCAACAGGTTAACGTTGAATGAGCAGTTCTTC,CASSSNRLTLNEQFF
TRBJ2-7,TRBV20-1,.,many,TGCAGTGCTCTTATTCTGACTGCAACTAATCCCTACGAGCAGTACTTC,CSALILTATNPYEQYF
TRBJ2-3,TRBV5-1,.,few,TGCGCCATCAGCCTGGGCCCCACAGATACGCAGTATTTT,CAISLGPTDTQYF
TRBJ1-2,TRBV7-2,.,few,TGTGCCAGCAGCTTCAAGCCACAGTCTAACTATGGCTACACCTTC,CASSFKPQSNYGYTF
TRBJ2-1,TRBV4-1,TRBD2,.,TGCGCCAGCAGCCGGGGGACTAGCCAATACAATGAGCAGTTCTTC,CASSRGTSQYNEQFF
TRBJ2-1,TRBV2,TRBD2,few,TGTGCCAGCAGTGGAGACGGACTAGCGGATCGATACAATGAGCAGTTCTTC,CASSGDGLADRYNEQFF
TRBJ2-7,TRBV27,TRBD2,.,TGTGCCAGCAGGTCCGGGGGGAGCCTAGGTGAGCAGTACTTC,CASRSGGSLGEQYF
TRBJ2-7,TRBV5-1,TRBD2,few,TGCGCCAGCAGCTTGGATCCGCGGGAGTGGGCCTACGAGCAGTACTTC,CASSLDPREWAYEQYF
TRBJ2-2,TRBV5-1,TRBD2,many,TGCGCCAGCACCAGGACTAGCGTCACCGGGGAGCTGTTTTTT,CASTRTSVTGELFF
TRBJ2-1,TRBV6-1,TRBD1,few,TGTGCCAGCACCCCGGGGGACAGGGGAGAGGGGCAGTTCTTC,CASTPGDRGEGQFF
TRBJ1-1,TRBV5-1,.,.,TGCGCCAGCAGCGTCCGAGACAGCGGAGGATACACTGAAGCTTTCTTT,CASSVRDSGGYTEAFF
TRBJ2-5,TRBV2,TRBD2,.,TGTGCCAGCAGAAGACAACTAGCGGGAGGATTGGAGACCCAGTACTTC,CASRRQLAGGLETQYF
TRBJ1-1,TRBV3-1,.,few,TGTGCCAGCAGCCATACAACAGGCAACACTGAAGCTTTCTTT,CASSHTTGNTEAFF
TRBJ2-1,TRBV6-1,TRBD2,few,TGTGCCAGCACCGTAAAGCGGGGGGGCGTCAATGAGCAGTTCTTC,CASTVKRGGVNEQFF
TRBJ2-5,TRBV7-9,.,few,TGTGCCAGCAGCACATTAAACCAAGAGATCCAGTACTTC,CASSTLNQEIQYF
TRBJ2-1,TRBV5-4,TRBD2,.,TGTGTCAGCAAAACTAGCGGGGCATACAATGAGCAGTTCTTC,CVSKTSGAYNEQFF
TRBJ2-7,TRBV5-1,.,.,TGCGCCAGCAGGCTGGGGGCAGGAGGGGTGACCTACGAGCAGTACTTC,CASRLGAGGVTYEQYF
TRBJ1-2,TRBV4-2,.,.,TGTGCCAGCAGCCAAGATTTGGCGGGGGGCTACACCTTC,CASSQDLAGGYTF
TRBJ2-3,TRBV5-1,TRBD1,few,TGCGCCAGCAGCTTGGGAACGACAGGGGGTACAGATACGCAGTATTTT,CASSLGTTGGTDTQYF
TRBJ2-5,TRBV7-2,.,few,TGTGCCAGCAGCCCGCAGAGACAGTACCAAGAGACCCAGTACTTC,CASSPQRQYQETQYF
TRBJ2-7,TRBV5-1,.,.,TGCGCCAGCAGCTTGGGGGACTCGTTTAGCTACGAGCAGTACTTC,CASSLGDSFSYEQYF
TRBJ2-7,TRBV19,.,.,TGTGCCAGTAGCCTCGAATCCAGCGGTTTCTCCTACGAGCAGTACTTC,CASSLESSGFSYEQYF
TRBJ1-1,TRBV5-6,TRBD1,.,TGTGCCAGCACCTTGTGGGACAGTGAAGCTTTCTTT,CASTLWDSEAFF
TRBJ2-1,TRBV20-1,.,.,TGCAGTGCTAGACATCCGGGACGGGGAGTTAGGGATGAGCAGTTCTTC,CSARHPGRGVRDEQFF